The 28 T cell receptor beta chains presented below share a single source sample, sequenced in a study of T cell responses to AZD1222 COVID-19 vaccine (dated by TCRdb to about 2021). The library was produced with the immunoSEQ multiplex PCR assay. Entries here come from immuneACCESS through TCRdb and include only in-frame sequences with V and J called. Some clones fail to appear in such tables; in the studies checked, an unresolved V gene covers under half of the shortfall, and the cause of the remainder is unknown. The table for this sample lists some 120,000 clones; 80% to 95% of them were counted only once. The ten top clones hold about 1.1% of the sample. Sample time point, as interpreted from the label and publication: baseline before first vaccination. The sequencing here drew on peripheral blood, taken on day 0 of AZD1222 vaccination. These receptors came from an adult in good health.

The rearrangement links TRBV7-8 to TRBJ1-1, with 7 positions matching TRBD1. There are 17 residues in the CDR3. V lost 5 bases to trimming and J lost 2 bases; unmatched junction nucleotides: 14. Germline V CDR1 and CDR2: SGHVS, FQNEAQ. In DNA, the CDR3 is TGTGCCAGCAGCCAACCAGGGGGGAGACAGATCAACACTGAAGCTTTCTTT. Translating gives CASSQPGGRQINTEAFF.

The CDR3 is CASSGGSEGNQPQHF. The CDR3 bases are TGTGCCAGCAGTGGCGGGTCAGAGGGCAATCAGCCCCAGCATTTT. The chain is built from TRBV2 and TRBJ1-5; unclear D gene. Germline CDR1 SNHLY, CDR2 FYNNEI. CDR3 length: 15 amino acids. The germline V and J ends were trimmed by 4 bases and 2 bases, with 12 bases remaining between them.

This clone was observed a single time. The V gene is TRBV9, the J gene TRBJ1-4, with TRBD1 as a possible D gene (6 bases). The V end was cut by 2 bases, the J end by 8 bases, with 16 bases between. This CDR3 contains 15 residues. Germline-derived CDR1 and CDR2 are SGDLS and YYNGEE. CDR3 residues: CASSVGQGSREKLFF. DNA for the CDR3: TGTGCCAGCAGCGTGGGGCAGGGGTCGAGAGAAAAACTGTTTTTT.

This rearrangement joins TRBV28 to TRBJ2-1, with 9 bases lining up with TRBD1. This CDR3 has 14 amino acids. Per germline, CDR1 MDHEN and CDR2 SYDVKM. J was trimmed by 4 bases and V by 6 bases; bases with no gene match: 4. The CDR3 region has the DNA TGTGCCAGCAGGTCGACAGGGGGTTACAATGAGCAGTTCTTC. Encoded protein: CASRSTGGYNEQFF.

V gene TRBV6-4 combines with J gene TRBJ2-7, with unresolved D. Trimming took 3 bases from V and 2 from J, leaving 8 bases between them. Germline loops: CDR1 MRHNA, CDR2 SNTAGT. CDR3 length: 13 residues. The CDR3 DNA sequence: TGTGCCAGCAGTGAAGGGAAACCCTACGAGCAGTACTTC. Translation: CASSEGKPYEQYF.

This sequence joins TRBV7-9 and TRBJ2-5, with unresolved D. Trimming removed 5 bases at V and 5 bases at J, with 12 bases between. In germline, CDR1 is SEHNR, CDR2 FQNEAQ (reference sequence). The CDR3 is made up of 13 amino acids. The CDR3 coding sequence is TGTGCCAGCAGCCAGCTAAACCTGGAGACCCAGTACTTC. Translation: CASSQLNLETQYF.

The chain recombines TRBV18 with TRBJ2-7; no clear D gene. CDR1 and CDR2 (germline): KGHSH, LQKENI. The CDR3 sequence is 13 residues long. V shed 2 bases and J shed 3 bases, with 8 bases lying between them. CDR3 nucleotide sequence: TGTGCCAGCTCACCAGGATCCTTCTACGAGCAGTACTTC. This codes for CASSPGSFYEQYF.

This clone was recorded once. V is TRBV7-9 and J is TRBJ2-1; no definite D call. With 0 bases removed from V and 10 bases from J, the gap between germline ends came to 16 bases. The CDR3 consists of 15 residues. The germline CDR1 and CDR2 sequences are SEHNR and FQNEAQ (reference sequence). CDR3 bases: TGTGCCAGCAGCTTAGCGGCCGAGCGCCCCACGGAGCAGTTCTTC. This encodes CASSLAAERPTEQFF.

The chain couples TRBV5-1 to TRBJ1-1, with a tentative D call TRBD1 (6 bases). There are 16 residues in the CDR3. In germline, CDR1 is SGHRS, CDR2 YFSETQ. Trimming took 3 bases from V and 5 from J, leaving 20 bases between them. In DNA form, the CDR3 reads TGCGCCAGCAGCTCCCAAACGGGGGGCAGAGGTACTGAAGCTTTCTTT. Protein sequence: CASSSQTGGRGTEAFF.

The gene calls are TRBV5-1 and TRBJ2-3, with no clear D. V was clipped by 0 bases and J by 2 bases, with 10 bases between them. Germline CDR1 SGHRS, CDR2 YFSETQ. The length of the CDR3 is 15 residues. The CDR3 sequence: CASSLGGAHTDTQYF. The CDR3 region has the DNA TGCGCCAGCAGCTTGGGCGGCGCCCACACAGATACGCAGTATTTT.

CDR3 bases: TGCAGCGTGGACAGGGACGGTGGTACGCAGTATTTT. It specifies CSVDRDGGTQYF. J is TRBJ2-3 and V is TRBV29-1; 8 nucleotides line up with TRBD1. V shed 6 bases, J shed 8 bases, and the junction held 7 bases outside the gene matches. Germline lookup yields CDR1 SQVTM and CDR2 ANQGSEA. CDR3 length: 12 residues.

The DNA of the CDR3 is TGTGCCAGCATCTCGAGCGGAGCGGGAGGCTCCTACAATGAGCAGTTCTTC. It codes for CASISSGAGGSYNEQFF. V and J are TRBV28 and TRBJ2-1; 9 positions match TRBD2. The CDR3 sequence is 17 residues long. Germline CDR1 and CDR2: MDHEN and SYDVKM. Losses at the gene ends were 7 bases for V and 0 bases for J; bases not matched to a gene: 10.

This chain uses TRBV28 with TRBJ2-7; TRBD2 matches 8 bases. Germline lookup yields CDR1 MDHEN and CDR2 SYDVKM. The CDR3 has 15 amino acids. After removal of 5 bases from V and 6 bases from J, the junction contained 12 bases not matched to a gene. CDR3 sequence: CASSTPGLGLGEQYF. CDR3 sequence (DNA): TGTGCCAGCAGTACTCCGGGACTAGGTTTGGGCGAGCAGTACTTC.

The CDR3 reads CASSQRGGTEAFF. The CDR3 DNA is TGTGCCAGCAGCCAGCGGGGAGGGACCGAAGCTTTCTTT. V is TRBV5-6 and J is TRBJ1-1, with D possibly being TRBD1 (5 bases). Germline CDR1 and CDR2: SGHDT and YYEEEE. The CDR3 has 13 residues. The V gene lost 4 bases and the J gene lost 8 bases, with 15 bases spanning the gap.

A single count supports this clone. The chain employs TRBV7-3 and TRBJ2-7; 8 bases align to TRBD2. Germline-derived CDR1 and CDR2 are SGHTA and FQGTGA. The ends lost 4 bases at V and 5 bases at J; junction bases unmatched: 10. There are 15 residues in the CDR3. The CDR3 loop is CASSSAPGGPHEQYF. In DNA form, the CDR3 reads TGTGCCAGCAGCTCAGCTCCGGGAGGGCCCCACGAGCAGTACTTC.

V and J are TRBV28 and TRBJ1-4; D is undetermined. V dropped 3 bases and J dropped 0 bases, with 8 bases sitting between them. Germline assignment: CDR1 MDHEN and CDR2 SYDVKM. The CDR3 consists of 15 residues. Here the CDR3 reads CASSFGRATNEKLFF. The CDR3 region has the DNA TGTGCCAGCAGTTTTGGGAGAGCAACTAATGAAAAACTGTTTTTT. The complete variable domain, with remaining parts taken from reference TRBV28 and TRBJ1-4, reads DVKVTQSSRYLVKRTGEKVFLECVQDMDHENMFWYRQDPGLGLRLIYFSYDVKMKEKGDIPEGYSVSREKKERFSLILESASTNQTSMYLCASSFGRATNEKLFFGSGTQLSVL.

V usage is TRBV30 and J usage is TRBJ1-4; the D is unclear. Germline V gives CDR1 GTSNPN, CDR2 SVGIG (reference sequence). V was pared by 3 bases and J by 7 bases, with 12 bases between. This CDR3 is 13 amino acids long. In nucleotides, the CDR3 is TGTGCCTGGAGGCCTATGGGAGGTGAAAAACTGTTTTTT. This translates into CAWRPMGGEKLFF.

CDR3 residues: CASSQEPSFNTQYF. CDR3 in DNA: TGTGCCAGCAGCCAAGAGCCTAGCTTCAATACGCAGTATTTT. The V and J genes are TRBV14 and TRBJ2-3; the D gene is possibly TRBD2 (5 bases). From germline, CDR1 is SGHDN and CDR2 FVKESK. The length of the CDR3 is 14 residues. V lost 0 bases to trimming and J lost 7 bases, with 11 bases between them.

The chain couples TRBV6-1 to TRBJ1-1, with TRBD1 identical over 8 bases. Per the germline V gene, CDR1 is MNHNS and CDR2 is SASEGT. This CDR3 has 16 amino acids. Trimming at V came to 3 bases and at J to 1 base, leaving 7 bases not matched to a gene. For the CDR3, the DNA is TGTGCCAGCAGTGAGATTACAGGGGGGGGGAACACTGAAGCTTTCTTT. Protein product: CASSEITGGGNTEAFF.

The chain recombines TRBV6-5 with TRBJ1-1; TRBD1 might be the D (5 bases). Trimming shortened V by 0 bases and J by 1 base, and 9 bases separated the two germline ends. The CDR3 is made up of 15 amino acids. CDR1 and CDR2 (germline): MNHEY, SVGAGI. The CDR3 sequence is CASSYSGTENTEAFF. CDR3 in DNA: TGTGCCAGCAGTTACTCCGGGACGGAGAACACTGAAGCTTTCTTT.

The chain uses TRBV18 and TRBJ1-2, with 8 bases aligning to TRBD1. Germline CDR1 is KGHSH and CDR2 is LQKENI. The CDR3 runs 15 residues. The junction had 6 bases not matched to a gene; V was cut back by 3 bases and J by 3 bases. The CDR3 sequence is CASSPGAGGDYGYTF. For the CDR3, the DNA is TGTGCCAGCTCACCGGGGGCAGGGGGCGACTATGGCTACACCTTC.

V usage is TRBV28 and J usage is TRBJ1-5; maybe TRBD1 (5 bases). Germline-derived CDR1 and CDR2 are MDHEN and SYDVKM. The CDR3 loop spans 19 amino acids. Between the trimmed V and J ends, which lost 7 bases and 4 bases, there was a span of 29 bases. CDR3 residues: CASNKGRGWSSAANQPQHF. The CDR3 coding sequence is TGTGCCAGCAACAAGGGACGGGGATGGAGCTCCGCAGCTAATCAGCCCCAGCATTTT. Complete variable domain (other parts from reference TRBV28 and TRBJ1-5): DVKVTQSSRYLVKRTGEKVFLECVQDMDHENMFWYRQDPGLGLRLIYFSYDVKMKEKGDIPEGYSVSREKKERFSLILESASTNQTSMYLCASNKGRGWSSAANQPQHFGDGTRLSIL.

J is TRBJ2-7 and V is TRBV2; D may correspond to TRBD1 or TRBD2 (5 bases each). V gave up 3 bases and J gave up 0 bases, with 9 bases separating them. CDR1 and CDR2 from the germline V gene are SNHLY and FYNNEI. The CDR3 extends over 14 amino acids. Written as DNA, the CDR3 is TGTGCCAGCAGTGAGGGACCGTTCTCCTACGAGCAGTACTTC. Residues: CASSEGPFSYEQYF.

Only a few counts were recorded for this clone. CDR3 protein: CASKGQSNQPQHF. The DNA of the CDR3 is TGTGCCAGCAAAGGCCAAAGCAATCAGCCCCAGCATTTT. The chain couples TRBV2 to TRBJ1-5; D uncertain. The CDR3 contains 13 residues. Trimming removed 7 bases at V and 1 base at J, with 8 bases between. CDR1 is SNHLY and CDR2 is FYNNEI in the germline V gene.

The J gene is TRBJ1-2, the V gene TRBV6-6; D call uncertain. The germline gives CDR1 MNHNY, CDR2 SVGAGI (reference sequence). This CDR3 contains 12 residues. Between the trimmed V and J ends, which lost 10 bases and 7 bases, there was a span of 16 bases. The CDR3 here is CATKEGNGGYTF. In DNA, the CDR3 is TGTGCCACCAAGGAAGGGAATGGTGGCTACACCTTC.

The rearrangement joins TRBV7-9 to TRBJ2-1, with 8 nucleotides matching TRBD2. Per the germline V gene, CDR1 is SEHNR and CDR2 is FQNEAQ (reference sequence). This CDR3 comprises 15 residues. With V trimmed by 3 bases and J by 2 bases, 3 bases remained unmatched. The CDR3 sequence: CASSFGTRPYNEQFF. The CDR3 DNA is TGTGCCAGCAGCTTCGGGACTAGACCCTACAATGAGCAGTTCTTC.

The rearrangement uses TRBV27 and TRBJ2-1; 12 bases match TRBD2. Germline loops: CDR1 MNHEY, CDR2 SMNVEV (reference sequence). The V gene end was trimmed by 2 bases and the J gene end by 13 bases; junction bases not matched to a gene: 15. The length of the CDR3 is 17 residues. The CDR3 here is CASSLLSSGLAGPKQFF. CDR3 nucleotides: TGTGCCAGCAGTTTACTCTCGTCCGGACTAGCGGGACCAAAACAGTTCTTC.

The V gene is TRBV14, the J gene TRBJ1-3; D remains unclear. Trimming shortened V by 0 bases and J by 5 bases, and 8 bases separated the two germline ends. This CDR3 is 14 amino acids long. The germline V gene encodes CDR1 SGHDN and CDR2 FVKESK. The CDR3 spells CASSQEWGRNTIYF. Here the CDR3 DNA reads TGTGCCAGCAGCCAAGAATGGGGTAGAAACACCATATATTTT.